Each of the 20 T cell receptor beta chains below was sequenced from the same sample in a study of glioma-infiltrating T cells. TCR alpha and beta CDR3 regions were amplified from RNA using iRepertoire nested multiplex PCR. TCRdb passed the multiplex PCR reads through MiXCR, listing each CDR3 protein once. The sample lists tens of thousands of distinct CDR3 sequences; 20% to 25% were seen once. The sample consisted of glioma tissue, nonneoplastic brain tissue, or PBMCs (not recorded which). Receptor source: a human donor with low-grade glioma or glioblastoma, undergoing nonglioma brain surgery, or in good health (not recorded which).

This clonotype was counted many times. This chain connects TRBV6-1 to TRBJ2-7; 12 nucleotides line up with TRBD2. Losses at the gene ends were 9 bases for V and 3 bases for J; bases not matched to a gene: 6. Germline V CDR1 and CDR2: MNHNS, SASEGT. There are 14 residues in the CDR3. CDR3 region: CASGRTSGNYEQYF. For the CDR3, the DNA is TGTGCCAGTGGGAGGACTAGCGGGAACTACGAGCAGTACTTC.

This clonotype was seen many times. This rearrangement joins TRBV5-1 to TRBJ1-1; D may be TRBD1 (6 bases). CDR3 size: 15 residues. Trimming took 4 bases from V and 10 from J, leaving 23 bases between them. In germline, CDR1 is SGHRS, CDR2 YFSETQ. The CDR3 nucleotides are TGCGCCAGCAGCCCCAATGCCGGGACATCCGGATCAGCTTTCTTT. Translated: CASSPNAGTSGSAFF.

This clonotype was seen ten or more times. J is TRBJ2-1 and V is TRBV3-1, with TRBD1 matching over 9 bases. The CDR3 runs 13 residues. Losses at the gene ends were 8 bases for V and 8 bases for J; bases not matched to a gene: 7. In germline, CDR1 is LGHDT, CDR2 YNNKEL (reference sequence). CDR3 coding DNA: TGTGCCAGCCTCCGACAGGGGGGGGATGAGCAGTTCTTC. Encoded protein: CASLRQGGDEQFF.

There are many counts of this clonotype. The chain links TRBV18 to TRBJ1-1; D remains ambiguous. Trimming removed 5 bases at V and 2 bases at J, with 15 bases between. The CDR3 has 15 residues. Per the germline V gene, CDR1 is KGHSH and CDR2 is LQKENI. Written as DNA, the CDR3 is TGTGCCAGCTCATCGTCCGGGTCTTTCAACACTGAAGCTTTCTTT. Its protein product is CASSSSGSFNTEAFF.

This sequence joins TRBV19 and TRBJ2-7; TRBD1 agrees at 7 bases. V lost 5 bases, J lost 1 base, and 8 bases stayed unmatched. CDR3 size: 15 residues. Germline lookup yields CDR1 LNHDA and CDR2 SQIVND (reference sequence). The CDR3 DNA is TGTGCCAGTAGTCCACACCACAGGGGATCCTACGAGCAGTACTTC. Its protein product is CASSPHHRGSYEQYF.

The chain uses TRBV6-1 and TRBJ2-7, with D unresolved. V lost 5 bases and J lost 4, with 21 bases in between. This CDR3 spans 16 amino acids. Germline V lookup: CDR1 MNHNS, CDR2 SASEGT. This chain's CDR3 is CASSSRKAVGEYEQYF. CDR3 DNA: TGTGCCAGCAGTTCCCGGAAGGCGGTAGGCGAGTACGAGCAGTACTTC.

This clonotype was detected many times. The CDR3: CSARSGVRIDTQYF. DNA of the CDR3: TGCAGTGCCCGTAGCGGGGTGCGTATAGATACGCAGTATTTT. This chain joins TRBV20-1 and TRBJ2-3; TRBD2 matches 8 bases. Germline V lookup: CDR1 DFQATT, CDR2 SNEGSKA (reference sequence). V shed 6 bases, J shed 5 bases, and the junction held 10 bases outside the gene matches. The CDR3 length is 14 residues.

This clonotype came up many times. This chain connects TRBV6-1 to TRBJ1-5, with D possibly matching TRBD1 (6 bases). CDR3 length equals 16 residues. Trimming shortened V by 5 bases and J by 0 bases, and 14 bases separated the two germline ends. Germline CDR1 is MNHNS and CDR2 is SASEGT. The CDR3 nucleotides read TGTGCCAGCAGTCCGACAGGTCAATATAGCAATCAGCCCCAGCATTTT. Its protein product is CASSPTGQYSNQPQHF.

This clonotype was detected a few times. J is TRBJ1-1 and V is TRBV27; D remains ambiguous. V shed 8 bases and J shed 8 bases, with 3 bases lying between them. Germline V gives CDR1 MNHEY, CDR2 SMNVEV (reference sequence). This CDR3 is built from 8 residues. The CDR3 coding sequence is TGTGCCAGCTTCGAAGCTTTCTTT. As protein: CASFEAFF.

This clonotype was counted many times. V is TRBV4-1 and J is TRBJ2-2; 7 bases agree with TRBD1. Germline loops: CDR1 MGHRA, CDR2 YSYEKL. The CDR3 is 16 amino acids. Trimming took 0 bases from V and 6 from J; bases not matched to a gene: 7. For the CDR3, the DNA is TGCGCCAGCAGCCAAGATTACCAAACAGGGGCCGGGGAGCTGTTTTTT. It is translated as CASSQDYQTGAGELFF.

The chain employs TRBV12-3 or TRBV12-4 and TRBJ2-7; D remains ambiguous. The CDR3 is 13 residues long. The germline V and J ends were trimmed by 4 bases and 2 bases, with 9 bases remaining between them. Written as DNA, the CDR3 is TGTGCCAGCAGTTATGAGGCTACCTACGAGCAGTACTTC. It translates to CASSYEATYEQYF.

Comment on this clonotype: A much larger clone differs from this one at a single base, so this may be a read error. The V and J genes are TRBV3-1 and TRBJ2-4; TRBD2 is a possible D gene (6 bases). The germline gives CDR1 LGHDT, CDR2 YNNKEL (reference sequence). This CDR3 comprises 17 residues. CDR3 sequence: CASSQDRLSRGGNIKYF. DNA for the CDR3: TGTGCCAGCAGCCAAGATAGACTGTCAAGAGGAGGGAACATTAAGTACTTC.

This clonotype has ten or more counts. This rearrangement joins TRBV18 to TRBJ2-3; 11 nucleotides agree with TRBD2. Trimming cost V 3 bases and J 5 bases; bases outside gene matches: 7. From germline, CDR1 is KGHSH and CDR2 LQKENI. This CDR3 contains 16 residues. CDR3 DNA: TGTGCCAGCTCACCCTTACTAGCGGGAGCTCAAGATACGCAGTATTTT. Its translation is CASSPLLAGAQDTQYF. The full variable domain, in which reference TRBV18 and TRBJ2-3 provide the parts outside the CDR3, is NAGVMQNPRHLVRRRGQEARLRCSPMKGHSHVYWYRQLPEEGLKFMVYLQKENIIDESGMPKERFSAEFPKEGPSILRIQQVVRGDSAAYFCASSPLLAGAQDTQYFGPGTRLTVL.

Many counts were recorded for this clonotype. This chain uses TRBV6-1 with TRBJ2-5; unclear D gene. The V and J ends lost 5 bases and 3 bases respectively, with 10 bases between them. Per the germline V gene, CDR1 is MNHNS and CDR2 is SASEGT. This CDR3 contains 13 residues. CDR3 protein: CASSRWTKETQYF. CDR3 sequence (DNA): TGTGCCAGCAGTCGGTGGACCAAAGAGACCCAGTACTTC.

This clonotype was counted only a few times. V usage is TRBV3-1 and J usage is TRBJ2-1, with unresolved D. Trimming pared 4 bases from V and 9 bases from J, leaving 19 bases between. Germline lookup yields CDR1 LGHDT and CDR2 YNNKEL (reference sequence). The CDR3 length is 15 residues. The CDR3 loop is CASSLGIRFSSEQFF. In DNA form, the CDR3 reads TGTGCCAGCAGCCTGGGAATACGCTTTTCCTCTGAGCAGTTCTTC.

Note on this clonotype: Because it lacks the conserved phenylalanine or tryptophan at the end, this CDR3 is likely a read error. This chain links TRBV19 with TRBJ1-5, with TRBD1 matching 7 bases. The CDR3 runs to 17 residues. Germline values: CDR1 LNHDA, CDR2 SQIVND (reference sequence). J lost 1 base, V lost 6 bases, and 12 bases had no gene match. The CDR3 DNA reads TGTGCCAGTAGAACGCCACTCGGGACAGCCAGCAATCAGCCCCAGCATTAT. It translates to CASRTPLGTASNQPQHY.

At least ten counts were recorded for this clonotype. The rearrangement uses TRBV15 and TRBJ2-7; 7 bases align to TRBD1. The germline CDR1 and CDR2 sequences are LNHNV and YYDKDF (reference sequence). Unmatched junction bases numbered 11, after V lost 5 bases and J lost 1 base. The CDR3 loop spans 16 amino acids. The CDR3 protein is CATSPRAGTASYEQYF. As DNA, the CDR3 is TGTGCCACCAGCCCACGAGCCGGGACAGCATCCTACGAGCAGTACTTC. The full variable domain, completed using reference TRBV15 and TRBJ2-7, is DAMVIQNPRYQVTQFGKPVTLSCSQTLNHNVMYWYQQKSSQAPKLLFHYYDKDFNNEADTPDNFQSRRPNTSFCFLDIRSPGLGDTAMYLCATSPRAGTASYEQYFGPGTRLTVT.

This clonotype was found many times. The V gene is TRBV18, the J gene TRBJ1-6; D is ambiguous. The CDR3 spans 16 residues. V gave up 2 bases and J gave up 8 bases, with 16 bases separating them. In germline, CDR1 is KGHSH, CDR2 LQKENI. The CDR3 reads CASSPLAVRPDSPLHF. The CDR3 bases are TGTGCCAGCTCACCATTGGCCGTCCGTCCCGATTCACCCCTCCACTTT. Full variable domain (missing parts from reference TRBV18 and TRBJ1-6): NAGVMQNPRHLVRRRGQEARLRCSPMKGHSHVYWYRQLPEEGLKFMVYLQKENIIDESGMPKERFSAEFPKEGPSILRIQQVVRGDSAAYFCASSPLAVRPDSPLHFGNGTRLTVT.

Written as DNA, the CDR3 is TGTGCCAGCAGCCAAACTGCCTTCCGAGCTGTAAGGTCCTACAATGAGCAGTTCTTC. Translating it yields CASSQTAFRAVRSYNEQFF. V and J are TRBV14 and TRBJ2-1; D ambiguous. Germline CDR1 and CDR2: SGHDN and FVKESK. There are 19 residues in the CDR3. Deletions cut 2 bases from V and 1 base from J, with 21 bases between.

This clonotype was counted ten times or more. The chain joins TRBV7-9 to TRBJ1-2; maybe TRBD1 (6 bases). V was pared by 5 bases and J by 5 bases, with 18 bases between. The CDR3 is 15 residues long. Germline loops: CDR1 SEHNR, CDR2 FQNEAQ (reference sequence). The CDR3: CASSAWTVTPYGYTF. The CDR3 bases are TGTGCCAGCAGCGCCTGGACAGTCACCCCGTATGGCTACACCTTC.